Included here is one TCR beta chain sequence, with context. Its antigen is currently unknown. With 60 Vbeta and 13 Jbeta primers, the PCR was carried out. The data were produced by immunoSEQ multiplex PCR, yet TCRdb's version contains in-frame clones alone and is incomplete. The sample yields 150,000 to 200,000 clones, roughly 84% seen once. The data belong to a study of cytomegalovirus exposure and HLA in healthy donors. Study-level findings and limits: Across HLA loci, a later analysis found differing TCR association rates, with DRB1 most and HLA-C fewest. Clonal expansion was found to be greater in HLA-associated TCR beta chains than in equally common others in a later analysis.

This CDR3 has 16 amino acids. Trimming shortened V by 4 bases and J by 3 bases, and 15 bases separated the two germline ends. In germline, CDR1 is SNHLY, CDR2 FYNNEI. The TCR was taken from a boy younger than 18 in good health and CMV-seronegative. Sequenced: PBMCs. The chain employs TRBV2 and TRBJ1-4; D unclear. In DNA form, the CDR3 reads TGTGCCAGCAGTGGTCCTCGGGCAGCGGCTAATGAAAAACTGTTTTTT. Its translation is CASSGPRAAANEKLFF.